The T cell receptor (beta chain) described here comes from a study of response to subunit inactivated influenza vaccine. Whole-study results and caveats: There was a suggestion from the authors that each seasonal influenza vaccination recruits few new T cells.

Points on this clonotype: Its antigen is unidentified.

TCRdb fed the RT-PCR reads into MiXCR, producing one record per CDR3 protein. The sample has 450,000 to 600,000 distinct CDR3 sequences, 16% seen once. The V end lost 5 bases, the J end lost 5 bases, and 15 bases lay between the germline ends. CDR1 and CDR2 from the germline V gene are LNHNV and YYDKDF (reference sequence). CDR3 length: 14 residues. Sequencing was performed on CD4+ T cells sorted from PBMCs, taken around 25 months after vaccination. This sequence originates from a man aged 50 to 75 who received an inactivated influenza vaccine. This chain joins TRBV15 and TRBJ2-5, with D perhaps TRBD2 (5 bases). CDR3 residues: CATSLATRRETQYF. The CDR3 DNA reads TGTGCCACCAGCCTAGCAACTAGACGGGAGACCCAGTACTTC.